This TCR beta chain comes out of a study of blood T cells in healthy people across ages. Germline-derived CDR1 and CDR2 are SQVTM and ANQGSEA. This CDR3 spans 16 amino acids. J lost 5 bases, V lost 6 bases, and 16 bases had no gene match. This clonotype came up many times. Its target is not known. Study-wide points: The study regarded diversity estimates from one million T cells as underestimates.

Through a sample-barcoded 5' primer and a J-beta primer mix, a second PCR was run for 7 to 11 cycles. TCRdb used MiXCR to reprocess the 5' RACE reads, holding one entry per CDR3 protein. This table has around 940,000 distinct CDR3 sequences, roughly 50% appearing once. Sample donors were healthy Caucasian individuals that came from Russia, aged roughly 6 to 100. Each sample provided at least 6 micrograms of extracted total RNA. The specimen sequenced was blood. V usage is TRBV29-1 and J usage is TRBJ2-7; TRBD2 matches at 10 bases. The clonotype comes from a woman aged 55-70 years in good health. CDR3 bases: TGCAGCGTCCTCATGTCCCCTAGCGGGAGCATCGACGAGCAGTACTTC. Its translation is CSVLMSPSGSIDEQYF.